These 16 T cell receptor beta chains originate from one sample sequenced in a study of T-cell memory formation after mild COVID-19. Using its own MiXCR run on the 5' RACE reads, TCRdb lists one record per CDR3 protein. The sample has about 350,000 distinct CDR3 sequences, 20% to 25% seen once. Sequencing was done on a sample of PBMCs or a T cell subset sorted from them (not recorded which). These receptors were taken from a man aged 18 to 29 who had mild COVID-19 (a few samples of this study predate the infection). Cell type and time point are not known.

This clonotype was recorded a few times. This chain joins TRBV15 and TRBJ2-1, with D perhaps TRBD2 (6 bases). Looked up from germline, CDR1 is LNHNV and CDR2 is YYDKDF (reference sequence). This CDR3 is 14 amino acids long. Trimming stripped 0 bases from V and 10 bases from J, with 13 bases between. The CDR3 nucleotides are TGTGCCACCAGCAGAGAGGATCTCCGGGGGGAGCAGTTCTTC. Protein product: CATSREDLRGEQFF. The variable domain in full, with the rest retrieved from reference TRBV15 and TRBJ2-1, is DAMVIQNPRYQVTQFGKPVTLSCSQTLNHNVMYWYQQKSSQAPKLLFHYYDKDFNNEADTPDNFQSRRPNTSFCFLDIRSPGLGDTAMYLCATSREDLRGEQFFGPGTRLTVL.

The V call is TRBV12-3 or TRBV12-4, the J call TRBJ1-2; 9 bases are a match to TRBD1. V dropped 6 bases and J dropped 4; count of bases not matched to a gene: 6. The CDR3 is 14 residues long. CDR3 DNA: TGTGCCAGCAGCCCCGGGACAGGGCCCTATGGCTACACCTTC. Its protein product is CASSPGTGPYGYTF.

J is TRBJ1-1 and V is TRBV29-1; D is possibly TRBD1 (5 bases). Germline values: CDR1 SQVTM, CDR2 ANQGSEA. CDR3 length: 12 amino acids. With 7 bases removed from V and 1 base from J, the gap between germline ends came to 10 bases. The CDR3 sequence is CSGGGENTEAFF. The CDR3, as DNA: TGCAGCGGTGGGGGGGAGAACACTGAAGCTTTCTTT.

This clonotype was seen a few times. The chain is built from TRBV10-3 and TRBJ2-3; 13 bases line up with TRBD2. Trimming removed 10 bases from V and 6 bases from J; junction bases left unmatched: 7. This CDR3 spans 14 amino acids. The germline gives CDR1 ENHRY, CDR2 SYGVKD. DNA of the CDR3: TGTGCCAGTGGAACGACTAGCGGGGGGGATACGCAGTATTTT. It translates to CASGTTSGGDTQYF.

V is TRBV2 and J is TRBJ2-1, with 7 bases matching TRBD2. Unmatched junction bases numbered 14, after V lost 4 bases and J lost 11 bases. The V gene's germline CDR1 is SNHLY and CDR2 FYNNEI. This CDR3 is 15 amino acids long. The CDR3: CASSAAGETTMKQFF. The CDR3 nucleotides read TGTGCCAGCAGTGCGGCGGGGGAAACTACAATGAAGCAGTTCTTC.

V usage is TRBV7-9 and J usage is TRBJ2-1, with TRBD2 as a possible D gene (6 bases). The CDR3 is 14 residues long. Trimming removed 1 base from V and 6 bases from J, with 10 bases in between. Per the germline V gene, CDR1 is SEHNR and CDR2 is FQNEAQ (reference sequence). The CDR3 loop reads CASSLVMTSNEQFF. The DNA for the CDR3 is TGTGCCAGCAGCTTAGTCATGACTAGCAATGAGCAGTTCTTC.

The sample holds a few counts of this clonotype. This chain uses TRBV29-1 with TRBJ2-2, with D possibly TRBD1 on 7 matching bases. In germline, CDR1 is SQVTM, CDR2 ANQGSEA. The CDR3 totals 13 residues. Here the CDR3 reads CIAGTAIRGELFF. CDR3 DNA: TGCATCGCGGGGACAGCCATCCGCGGGGAGCTGTTTTTT.

Comments on this clonotype: No conserved phenylalanine or tryptophan is present at the end of the CDR3, so a read error is the likely explanation. This rearrangement joins TRBV20-1 to TRBJ1-3, with 7 nucleotides matching TRBD1. The trim removed 1 base at V and 4 bases at J, leaving 4 bases unmatched. Germline CDR1 reads DFQATT; CDR2 reads SNEGSKA (reference sequence). This CDR3 has 14 amino acids. The CDR3 region has the DNA TGCAGTGCTAGAGCGACAGGGCAAGGAAACACCATATATATT. Protein: CSARATGQGNTIYI.

This clonotype was recorded a few times. The chain links TRBV20-1 to TRBJ1-2; D remains unclear. V was trimmed by 3 bases and J by 7 bases, leaving 6 bases between them. The CDR3 is 10 residues long. Germline V gene data show CDR1 as DFQATT and CDR2 as SNEGSKA (reference sequence). CDR3 region: CSASSLGYTF. The CDR3 coding sequence is TGCAGTGCTAGTAGCCTTGGCTACACCTTC.

This sequence joins TRBV18 and TRBJ1-5, with D unresolved. Looked up from germline, CDR1 is KGHSH and CDR2 is LQKENI. This CDR3 region has 15 residues. The V and J ends lost 1 base and 1 base respectively, with 8 bases between them. The CDR3 loop is CASSPRTISNQPQHF. The CDR3 DNA follows: TGTGCCAGCTCACCACGAACTATAAGCAATCAGCCCCAGCATTTT.

This clonotype was detected a few times. CDR3: CASSLVGVLPDTQYF. The CDR3 DNA sequence: TGTGCCAGCAGCTTAGTAGGGGTTTTACCAGATACGCAGTATTTT. V and J are TRBV11-1 and TRBJ2-3; D perhaps matches TRBD1 (5 bases). Trimming removed 1 base from V and 4 bases from J, with 12 bases in between. CDR3 size: 15 residues. Germline values: CDR1 SGHAT, CDR2 FQDESV (reference sequence).

This clonotype was observed a few times. CDR3 in amino acids: CSASVQRGGTEAFF. The CDR3 coding sequence is TGCAGTGCTAGCGTACAGCGGGGTGGGACTGAAGCTTTCTTT. V and J are TRBV20-1 and TRBJ1-1; D gene ambiguous. The V gene's germline CDR1 is DFQATT and CDR2 SNEGSKA (reference sequence). The length of the CDR3 is 14 residues. V lost 3 bases, J lost 5 bases, and 16 bases lay in between.

CDR3 bases: TGTGCCAGCAGTTTAGGAACAGAAGAAGCTTTCTTT. The encoded protein is CASSLGTEEAFF. V usage is TRBV28 and J usage is TRBJ1-1, with D uncertain. The CDR3 consists of 12 residues. CDR1 and CDR2 from the germline V gene are MDHEN and SYDVKM. Trimming stripped 2 bases from V and 8 bases from J, with 9 bases between.

This chain joins TRBV6-2 or TRBV6-3 and TRBJ2-5, with D possibly matching TRBD1 (6 bases). This CDR3 has 13 residues. Trimming removed 6 bases from V and 8 bases from J, with 16 bases in between. Germline V gene data show CDR1 as MNHEY and CDR2 as SVGEGT. CDR3 in DNA: TGTGCCAGCAGCCTCGGCAGGGGAAGAACCCAGTACTTC. Translation: CASSLGRGRTQYF.

The DNA for the CDR3 is TGCGCCAGCAGCCACCGGACAGCTAGCAATCAGCCCCAGCATTTT. Its protein product is CASSHRTASNQPQHF. The chain joins TRBV4-1 to TRBJ1-5; TRBD1 is a possible D gene (6 bases). V was pared by 3 bases and J by 0 bases, with 9 bases between. The CDR3 spans 15 residues. Germline V CDR1 and CDR2: MGHRA, YSYEKL.

The table lists this clonotype with a few counts. The chain is built from TRBV7-2 and TRBJ2-7; D is unresolved. CDR1 is SGHTA and CDR2 is FQGNSA in the germline V gene. Trimming pared 5 bases from V and 1 base from J, leaving 6 bases between. This CDR3 region has 12 residues. This chain's CDR3 is CASSPLSYEQYF. CDR3 bases: TGTGCCAGCAGCCCTCTTTCCTACGAGCAGTACTTC.